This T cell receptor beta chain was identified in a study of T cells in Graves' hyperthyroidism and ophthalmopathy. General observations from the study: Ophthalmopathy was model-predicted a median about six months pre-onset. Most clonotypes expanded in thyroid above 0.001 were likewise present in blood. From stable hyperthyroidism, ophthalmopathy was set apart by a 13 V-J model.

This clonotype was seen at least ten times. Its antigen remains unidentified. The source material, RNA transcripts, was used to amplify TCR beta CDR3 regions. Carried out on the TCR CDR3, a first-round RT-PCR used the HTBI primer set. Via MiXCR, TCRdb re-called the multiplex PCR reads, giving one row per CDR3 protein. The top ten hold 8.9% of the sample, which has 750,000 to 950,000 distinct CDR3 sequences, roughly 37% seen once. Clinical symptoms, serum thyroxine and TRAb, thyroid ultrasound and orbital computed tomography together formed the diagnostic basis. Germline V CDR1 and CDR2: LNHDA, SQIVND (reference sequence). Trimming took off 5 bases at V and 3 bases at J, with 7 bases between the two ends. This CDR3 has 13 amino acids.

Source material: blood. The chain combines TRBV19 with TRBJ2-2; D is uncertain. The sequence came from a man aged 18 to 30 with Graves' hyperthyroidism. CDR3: CASSVRDTGELFF. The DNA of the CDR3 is TGTGCCAGTAGTGTCCGGGACACCGGGGAGCTGTTTTTT. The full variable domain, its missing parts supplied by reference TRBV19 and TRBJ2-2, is DGGITQSPKYLFRKEGQNVTLSCEQNLNHDAMYWYRQDPGQGLRLIYYSQIVNDFQKGDIAEGYSVSREKKESFPLTVTSAQKNPTAFYLCASSVRDTGELFFGEGSRLTVL.